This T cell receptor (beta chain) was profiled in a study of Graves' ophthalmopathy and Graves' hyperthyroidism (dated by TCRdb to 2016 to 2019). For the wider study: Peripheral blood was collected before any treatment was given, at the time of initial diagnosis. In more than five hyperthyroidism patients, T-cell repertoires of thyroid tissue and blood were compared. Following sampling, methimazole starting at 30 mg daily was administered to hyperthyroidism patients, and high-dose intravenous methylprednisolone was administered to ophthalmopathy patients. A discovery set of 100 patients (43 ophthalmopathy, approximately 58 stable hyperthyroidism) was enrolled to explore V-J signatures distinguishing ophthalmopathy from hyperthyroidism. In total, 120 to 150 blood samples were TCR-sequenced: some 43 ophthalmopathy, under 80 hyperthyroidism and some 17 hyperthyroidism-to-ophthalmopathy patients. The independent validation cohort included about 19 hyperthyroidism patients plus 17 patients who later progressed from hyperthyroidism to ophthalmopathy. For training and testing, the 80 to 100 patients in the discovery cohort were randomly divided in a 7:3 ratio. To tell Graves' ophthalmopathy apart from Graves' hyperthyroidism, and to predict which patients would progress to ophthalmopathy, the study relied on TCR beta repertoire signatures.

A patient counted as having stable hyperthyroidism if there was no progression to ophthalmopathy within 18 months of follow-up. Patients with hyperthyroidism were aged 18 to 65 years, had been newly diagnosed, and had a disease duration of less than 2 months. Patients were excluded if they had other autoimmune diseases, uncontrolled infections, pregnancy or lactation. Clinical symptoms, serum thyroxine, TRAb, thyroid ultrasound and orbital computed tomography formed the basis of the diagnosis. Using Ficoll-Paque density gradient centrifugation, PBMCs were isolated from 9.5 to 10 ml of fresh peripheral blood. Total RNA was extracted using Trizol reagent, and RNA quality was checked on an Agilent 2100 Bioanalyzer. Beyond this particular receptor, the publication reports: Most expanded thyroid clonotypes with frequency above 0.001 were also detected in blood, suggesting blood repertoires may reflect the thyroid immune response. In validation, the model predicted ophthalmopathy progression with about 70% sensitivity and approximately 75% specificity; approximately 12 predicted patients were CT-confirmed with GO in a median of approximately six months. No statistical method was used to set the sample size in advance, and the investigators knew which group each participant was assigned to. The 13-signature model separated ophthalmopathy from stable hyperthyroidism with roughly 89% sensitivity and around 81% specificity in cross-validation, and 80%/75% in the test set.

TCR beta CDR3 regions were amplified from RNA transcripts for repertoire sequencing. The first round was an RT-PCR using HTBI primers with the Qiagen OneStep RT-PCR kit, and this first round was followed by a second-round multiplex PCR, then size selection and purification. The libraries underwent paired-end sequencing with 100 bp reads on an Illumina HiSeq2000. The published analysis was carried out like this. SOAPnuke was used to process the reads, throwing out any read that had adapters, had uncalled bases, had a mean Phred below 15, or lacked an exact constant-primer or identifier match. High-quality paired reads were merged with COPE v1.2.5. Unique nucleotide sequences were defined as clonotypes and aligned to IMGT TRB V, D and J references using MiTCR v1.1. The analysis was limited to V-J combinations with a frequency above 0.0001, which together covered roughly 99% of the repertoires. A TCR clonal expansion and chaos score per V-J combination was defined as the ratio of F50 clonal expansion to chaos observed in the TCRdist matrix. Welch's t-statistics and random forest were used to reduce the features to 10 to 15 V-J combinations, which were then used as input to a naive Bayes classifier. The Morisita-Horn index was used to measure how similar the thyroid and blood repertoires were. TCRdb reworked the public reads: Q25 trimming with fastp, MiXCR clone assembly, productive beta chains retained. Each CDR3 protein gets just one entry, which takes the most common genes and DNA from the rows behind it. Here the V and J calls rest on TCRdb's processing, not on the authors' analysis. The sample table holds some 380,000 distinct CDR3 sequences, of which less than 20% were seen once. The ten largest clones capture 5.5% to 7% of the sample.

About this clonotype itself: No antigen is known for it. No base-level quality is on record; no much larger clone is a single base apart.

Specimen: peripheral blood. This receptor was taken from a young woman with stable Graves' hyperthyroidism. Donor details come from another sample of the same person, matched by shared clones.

The DNA reads TGTGCCAGTAGTATAGACCCCGGCAGGAGCTCCTACAATGAGCAGTTCTTC. Translated, it reads CASSIDPGRSSYNEQFF. The V gene is TRBV19 and the J gene is TRBJ2-7, with the D segment identity uncertain. The J call may be mistaken, given a closer DNA end match to TRBJ2-1. CDR1 and CDR2 were assigned from the germline V gene (reference sequence) as LNHDA and SQIVND. The CDR3 runs 17 residues from the cysteine to the phenylalanine. Of the read, only the CDR3 DNA is kept; its 51 bases are in frame from base 1.